This T cell receptor (beta chain) was captured by sequencing in a study of T cells in women clearing cervical HPV infection. Sequenced by immunoSEQ multiplex PCR; TCRdb stores in-frame clones only, minus some. Here the sample table reports over 45,000 clones. The source material was blood buffy coat. The clonotype was recovered from a woman between 18 and 69 years old with a cervical HPV16 infection that either progressed to CIN3+ or cleared (not recorded which).

This chain's CDR3 is CSARPGQISNQPQHF. The DNA read from the CDR3 is TGCAGTGCTAGACCGGGACAAATTAGCAATCAGCCC. V usage is TRBV20-1 and J usage is TRBJ1-5, with D tentatively TRBD1 (6 bases). The CDR3 extends 3 residues past the end of the read, so its final part is completed from the germline J gene. This CDR3 is built from 15 residues. The V gene lost 2 bases and the J gene lost 0 bases, with 11 bases spanning the gap. Germline V lookup: CDR1 DFQATT, CDR2 SNEGSKA (reference sequence).